The TCR beta chain described here comes from a study of T cells in Graves' hyperthyroidism and ophthalmopathy. Regarding the study as a whole: Blood held most thyroid clonotypes expanded above 0.001 frequency.

This CDR3 region has 18 residues. Trimming left V 0 bases short and J 0 bases short, with 17 bases between. The germline V gene encodes CDR1 DFQATT and CDR2 SNEGSKA (reference sequence). Authors of the study amplified TCR beta CDR3 regions from RNA transcripts. The study used the HTBI primer set for a first-round RT-PCR of the TCR CDR3. TCRdb passed the multiplex PCR reads through MiXCR, listing each CDR3 protein once. The sample consists of about 400,000 distinct CDR3 sequences, about 16% of them appearing once. Diagnosing involved the use of clinical symptoms, serum thyroxine and TRAb, thyroid ultrasound and orbital computed tomography. This clonotype appeared a few times. Its cognate antigen is unknown.

Sequencing was done on a sample of blood. The clonotype originates from a woman aged 30 to 39 with Graves' hyperthyroidism. The chain carries TRBV20-1 and TRBJ1-4; D unclear. Written as DNA, the CDR3 is TGCAGTGCTAGAGATCCCCGAGTGCGTAGGACAACTAATGAAAAACTGTTTTTT. Amino acid sequence: CSARDPRVRRTTNEKLFF.